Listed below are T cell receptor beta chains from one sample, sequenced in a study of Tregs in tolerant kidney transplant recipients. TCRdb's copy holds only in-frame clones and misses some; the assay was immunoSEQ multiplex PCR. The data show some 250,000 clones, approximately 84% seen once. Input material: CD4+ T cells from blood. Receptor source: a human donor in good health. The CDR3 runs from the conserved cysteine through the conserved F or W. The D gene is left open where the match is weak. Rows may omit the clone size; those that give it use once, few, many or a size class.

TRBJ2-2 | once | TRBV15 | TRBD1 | TGTGCCACCAGCAGAGCTCCGGGACAGGGCGGCGGGGAGCTGTTTTTT | CATSRAPGQGGGELFF
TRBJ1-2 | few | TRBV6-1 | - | TGTGCCAGCTCCGACAGGTGGTATGGCTACACCTTC | CASSDRWYGYTF
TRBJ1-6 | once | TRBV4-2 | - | TGTGCCAGCAGCCAGTTGAGGGATTATAATTCACCCCTCCACTTT | CASSQLRDYNSPLHF
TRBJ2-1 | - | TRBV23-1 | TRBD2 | TGCGCCAGCAGTCCCTCAGGGGGGGCTAGCGGGAGTACGGGCAATGAGCAGTTCTTC | CASSPSGGASGSTGNEQFF
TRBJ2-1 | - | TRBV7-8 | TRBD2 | TGTGCCAGCAGCCCGGGAGGCCGGTTCAATGAGCAGTTCTTC | CASSPGGRFNEQFF
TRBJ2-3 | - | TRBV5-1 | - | TGCGCCAGCAGCTTGCAAGGGCGAGATACGCAGTATTTT | CASSLQGRDTQYF
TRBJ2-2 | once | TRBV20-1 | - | TGCAGTGTGGGCGGGGAGCTGTTTTTT | CSVGGELFF
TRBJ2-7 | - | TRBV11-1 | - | TGTGCCAGCAGAGGTGACGGATCCTACGAGCAGTACTTC | CASRGDGSYEQYF
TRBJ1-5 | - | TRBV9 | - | TGTGCCAGCAGCCCACTAGACACACTTAATCAGCCCCAGCATTTT | CASSPLDTLNQPQHF
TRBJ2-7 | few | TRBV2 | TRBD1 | TGTGCCAGCAGTGGCTCAGGGGGCAGGGAGCAGTACTTC | CASSGSGGREQYF
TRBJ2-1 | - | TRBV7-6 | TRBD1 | TGTGCCAGCAGCCAAGTGGGCCGGACAGGGAAAAATGAGCAGTTCTTC | CASSQVGRTGKNEQFF
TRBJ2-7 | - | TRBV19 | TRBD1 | TGTGCCAGTAGTATTCAGCGGACAGGGCAGGACTACGAGCAGTACTTC | CASSIQRTGQDYEQYF
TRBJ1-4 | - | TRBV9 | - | TGTGCCAGCAGCGCGGACGGGATCCCAACTAATGAAAAACTGTTTTTT | CASSADGIPTNEKLFF
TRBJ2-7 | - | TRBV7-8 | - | TGTGCCAGCAGCCCGAAAAGCTACGAGCAGTACTTC | CASSPKSYEQYF
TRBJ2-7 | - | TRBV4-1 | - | TGCGCCAGCAGCCGAGGAAGTCCCTCCTACGAGCAGTACTTC | CASSRGSPSYEQYF
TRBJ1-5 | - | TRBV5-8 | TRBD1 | TGTGCCAGCAGCCCGGGACAGGGGGCGATCTTAGCAGGGAATCAGCCCCAGCATTTT | CASSPGQGAILAGNQPQHF
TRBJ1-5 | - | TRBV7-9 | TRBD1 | TGTGCCAGCAGTTCTGGGACAGCCGGGGAACAGCATTTT | CASSSGTAGEQHF
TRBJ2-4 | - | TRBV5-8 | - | TGTGCCAGCAGCCTAGACAGAAAAAACATTCAGTACTTC | CASSLDRKNIQYF
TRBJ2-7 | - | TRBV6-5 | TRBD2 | TGTGCCAGCAGGGCTAGCGGAGGCGAGCAGTACTTC | CASRASGGEQYF
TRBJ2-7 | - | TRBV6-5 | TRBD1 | TGTGCCAGTGGACAGGGGGTCACCTACGAGCAGTACTTC | CASGQGVTYEQYF
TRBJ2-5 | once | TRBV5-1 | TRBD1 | TGCGCCAGCAGCTTGGCCTCCGGGACAGGGGGGAGGACCCAGTACTTC | CASSLASGTGGRTQYF
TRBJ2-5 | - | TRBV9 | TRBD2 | TGTGCCAGCAGCGTAGGTAGCGGGAGCCCCCAGGAGACCCAGTACTTC | CASSVGSGSPQETQYF
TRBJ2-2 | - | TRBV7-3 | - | TGTGCCAGCAGCTTACAGGGGACTATGAACACCGGGGAGCTGTTTTTT | CASSLQGTMNTGELFF
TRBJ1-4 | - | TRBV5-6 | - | TGTGCCAGCAGCTTGGGGGGGACTAATGAAAAACTGTTTTTT | CASSLGGTNEKLFF
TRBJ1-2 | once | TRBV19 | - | TGTGCCAGTAGTATAGAACGACCCCGAGGCGGCTACACCTTC | CASSIERPRGGYTF
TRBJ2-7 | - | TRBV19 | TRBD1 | TGTGCCAGTAGAAAAGATCCGGGACAGGGAAACTACGAGCAGTACTTC | CASRKDPGQGNYEQYF